This T cell receptor (beta chain) was identified during a study of identifying expanded T cells in peripheral blood. V gave up 4 bases and J gave up 4 bases, with 17 bases separating them. From germline, CDR1 is MNHNS and CDR2 SASEGT. The CDR3 loop spans 16 amino acids. The table came from immunoSEQ multiplex PCR; TCRdb's copy has only in-frame clones and leaves some out. This sample has 100,000 or so clones, with 80% to 90% found just once. The sample taken for sequencing was blood. The rearrangement joins TRBV6-1 to TRBJ1-3, with TRBD1 as a possible D gene (6 bases). This receptor was obtained from a person between 18 and 75 years old in good health. The CDR3 loop reads CASSAGRGSYGNTIYF. Written as DNA, the CDR3 is TGTGCCAGCAGTGCCGGGAGGGGGTCATACGGAAACACCATATATTTT.